These T cell receptor beta chains were read from a single sample in a study of identical twins. TCRdb redid the calling of the 5' RACE reads with MiXCR, one entry per CDR3 protein. The repertoire consists of around 1.7 million distinct CDR3 sequences, with under 35% occurring once and the leading ten covering about 0.3%. Sequencing used cord blood. The receptors were gathered from a newborn girl in good health. Each CDR3 is given with its conserved first and last residue. Clone sizes are given selectively: once, few, many, or a class where the clone is expanded.

TRBV20-1,NA,CSARGYRGERETQYF
TRBV27,NA,CASSLAQFQANTGELFF
TRBV6-5,NA,CASSVTGKRGSTQYF
TRBV29-1,many,CSVEDGLAGYNEQFF
TRBV7-7,NA,CASSPLWGLAGGSPSPCLYF
TRBV20-1,NA,CSARPTGWGYGYTF
TRBV12-5,few,CASGSPEGSEQFF
TRBV28,NA,CASSTRLAGGPSSYNEQYF
TRBV25-1,few,CASSESPPRVSYNEQFF
TRBV2,NA,CASRSDYYIEQYF
TRBV24-1,many,CATSDFVAGGLDEQFF
TRBV21-1,once,CASTGPSPRGWEKLFF
TRBV3-1,NA,CASSRTGTSGPDTQYF
TRBV10-3,NA,CAISEQTGSEAFF
TRBV19,NA,CASSIKGQGVYGYTF
TRBV28,NA,CASRNRKVPGELFF
TRBV20-1,few,CSAQLPSEVTDTQYF
TRBV29-1,many,CSVDGLAGGLETQYF
TRBV5-5,NA,CASSLARTSGMETQYF
TRBV9,NA,CASTQGGSSYNEQYF
TRBV7-8,NA,CASSAPEETQYF
TRBV7-5,NA,CISVPEVRDREIEPQHF
TRBV2,few,CASRGTSSNEQFF
TRBV10-3,NA,CAISASGGSTDTQYF
TRBV12-3/TRBV12-4,many,CASSRGGTYNEQFF
TRBV14,few,CASSQAPLRWNYEKLFF
TRBV29-1,NA,CSVEQGTNYGYTF
TRBV10-3,NA,CAISEREVHTQYF
TRBV12-3/TRBV12-4,few,CASSLGIQGASYEQYF
TRBV20-1,NA,CSAREYYSGGGNQPQHF
TRBV19,NA,CASSITVSGRDYGYTF
TRBV10-3,few,CAISASGLTDTQYF
TRBV3-1,few,CASSQDPSFKGLEETQYF
TRBV12-5,few,CASGLVGSPSTDTQYF
TRBV27,NA,CASSLSSYSNQPQHF
TRBV7-2,NA,CASSQRLAATLNIQYF
TRBV20-1,NA,CSAHSSGSSYEQYF
TRBV5-1,NA,CASSLAPGLAGNEQYF
TRBV12-3/TRBV12-4,few,CASSFYGRGGDTQYF
TRBV28,once,CASATSGFLYSNQPQHF
TRBV6-2/TRBV6-3,NA,CASSYSIRSEQYF
TRBV5-1,many,CASSPLPSSYNEQFF
TRBV28,few,CASSPPQGRSPLHF
TRBV19,NA,CASSIDPSGRVNEQFF
TRBV29-1,few,CSVGVRDGQYF
TRBV3-1,few,CASSQVGRKETQYF
TRBV20-1,NA,CSVGRSGRGSRVNTEAFF
TRBV7-6,NA,CASSQPQGPQHF
TRBV20-1,NA,CSALGQGEGYSF
TRBV6-5,few,CASSYSRTRTGGTDTQYF